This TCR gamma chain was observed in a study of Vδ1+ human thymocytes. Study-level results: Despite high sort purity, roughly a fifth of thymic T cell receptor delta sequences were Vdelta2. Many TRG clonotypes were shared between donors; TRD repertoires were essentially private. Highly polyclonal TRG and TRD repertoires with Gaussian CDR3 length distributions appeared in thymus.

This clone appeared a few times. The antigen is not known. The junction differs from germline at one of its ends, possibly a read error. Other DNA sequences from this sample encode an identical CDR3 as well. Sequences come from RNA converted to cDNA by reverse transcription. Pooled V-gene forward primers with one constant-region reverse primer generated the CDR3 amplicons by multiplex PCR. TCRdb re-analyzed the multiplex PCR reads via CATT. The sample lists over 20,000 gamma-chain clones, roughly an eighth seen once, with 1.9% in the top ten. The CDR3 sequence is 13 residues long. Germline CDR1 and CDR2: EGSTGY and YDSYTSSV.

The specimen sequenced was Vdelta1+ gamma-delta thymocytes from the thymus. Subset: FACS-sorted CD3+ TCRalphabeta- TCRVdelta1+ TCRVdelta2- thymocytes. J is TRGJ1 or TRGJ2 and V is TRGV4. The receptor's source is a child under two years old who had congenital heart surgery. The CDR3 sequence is CATWNGPDYKKLF. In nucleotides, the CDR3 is TGTGCCACCTGGAATGGCCCTGATTATAAGAAACTCTTT.